These 10 T cell receptor beta chains came from one sample sequenced in a study of identical twins (dated by TCRdb to 2015 to 2016). Preparation of the library involved 5' RACE. For sequencing, an Illumina HiSeq 2000 was employed. TCRdb itself trimmed the public reads at Q25 with fastp, ran MiXCR and retained productive beta chains. Rows with a matching CDR3 protein are joined into one entry that keeps the most common DNA and genes. Counted in this sample were fewer than 450,000 distinct CDR3 sequences; about 9% of them appeared once. The ten largest account for roughly 8.7% of the sample. Sequencing was done on a sample of naive T cells sorted from blood. This specimen's cell subset or site label, per the study, means: cells isolated with a human naive T-cell isolation kit. The receptors derive from a woman between 45 and 65 years old in good health.

The J gene is TRBJ2-3, the V gene TRBV6-5; 9 bases align to TRBD2. Losses at the gene ends were 5 bases for V and 2 bases for J; bases not matched to a gene: 8. CDR1 is MNHEY and CDR2 is SVGAGI in the germline V gene. The CDR3 spans 16 residues. CDR3 sequence reads: CASSEPSGMPTDTQYF. Here the CDR3 DNA reads TGTGCCAGCAGTGAACCTAGCGGGATGCCCACAGATACGCAGTATTTT.

This clonotype was observed a few times. This chain connects TRBV9 to TRBJ2-7; D is unresolved. Trimming took 2 bases from V and 1 from J, leaving 10 bases between them. Germline CDR1 and CDR2: SGDLS and YYNGEE. The CDR3 spans 14 residues. The CDR3 sequence: CASSVQAISYEQYF. In DNA, the CDR3 is TGTGCCAGCAGCGTCCAGGCTATATCCTACGAGCAGTACTTC.

This clonotype was seen a few times. The chain couples TRBV4-2 to TRBJ2-4, with TRBD2 matching over 12 bases. V dropped 1 base and J dropped 10; count of bases not matched to a gene: 17. CDR3 length: 19 residues. CDR1 LGHNA and CDR2 YNFKEQ come from the germline V gene. CDR3 loop: CASSQGGTLAGGRVPIQYF. The CDR3 DNA sequence: TGTGCCAGCAGCCAAGGAGGAACACTAGCGGGAGGTCGGGTACCTATTCAGTACTTC.

The chain is built from TRBV4-1 and TRBJ2-4; TRBD1 matches at 7 bases. The CDR3 is 17 residues long. CDR1 is MGHRA, CDR2 YSYEKL, per germline. V was pared by 2 bases and J by 0 bases, with 7 bases of the junction left unmatched. DNA of the CDR3: TGCGCCAGCAGCCAACCCAGACAGGGCCTAGCCAAAAACATTCAGTACTTC. Its protein product is CASSQPRQGLAKNIQYF.

At least ten counts were recorded for this clonotype. V is TRBV5-1 and J is TRBJ2-2; the D gene could be TRBD1 or TRBD2 (5 bases each). With 3 bases removed from V and 0 bases from J, the gap between germline ends came to 18 bases. CDR3 length: 18 amino acids. Germline assignment: CDR1 SGHRS and CDR2 YFSETQ. The CDR3 DNA follows: TGCGCCAGCAGCTCCAGAGGGGCGGAAATAACGAACACCGGGGAGCTGTTTTTT. The encoded protein is CASSSRGAEITNTGELFF.

In its sample, this clonotype was seen many times. The chain employs TRBV27 and TRBJ2-7, with TRBD1 matching 10 bases. The length of the CDR3 is 15 residues. The germline V gene has CDR1 MNHEY and CDR2 SMNVEV (reference sequence). V lost 3 bases, J lost 6 bases, and 8 bases stayed unmatched. The CDR3 spells CASSFWDRGSSEQYF. Here the CDR3 DNA reads TGTGCCAGCAGTTTTTGGGACAGGGGTTCCAGCGAGCAGTACTTC.

This clonotype appeared a few times. The rearrangement joins TRBV4-1 to TRBJ2-2, with 12 bases that match TRBD2. The V segment lost 4 bases and the J segment 5 bases; nucleotides outside the gene matches: 8. There are 17 residues in the CDR3. The germline V gene has CDR1 MGHRA and CDR2 YSYEKL. The DNA for the CDR3 is TGCGCCAGCAGCCGGTCTAGCGGGAGGGCCGGTACCGGGGAGCTGTTTTTT. Translation: CASSRSSGRAGTGELFF.

Ten or more counts support this clonotype. The genes are TRBV7-9 and TRBJ1-5; D gene uncertain. V was shortened by 5 bases and J by 5 bases, with 10 bases between the two germline ends. The CDR3 has 13 amino acids. Germline V gene data show CDR1 as SEHNR and CDR2 as FQNEAQ (reference sequence). The CDR3 DNA is TGTGCCAGCAGCCCTGAGGAGCATCAGCCCCAGCATTTT. Residues: CASSPEEHQPQHF.

This clonotype was seen a handful of times. This chain links TRBV3-1 with TRBJ2-2; 9 nucleotides align to TRBD1. V was clipped by 6 bases and J by 7 bases; unmatched bases: 9. CDR1 is LGHDT and CDR2 is YNNKEL in the germline V gene (reference sequence). This CDR3 has 15 amino acids. The chain's CDR3 is CASRASGTGLGELFF. Written as DNA, the CDR3 is TGTGCCAGCAGAGCCTCCGGGACAGGGCTCGGGGAGCTGTTTTTT.

The chain uses TRBV24-1 and TRBJ2-5, with D tentatively TRBD1 or TRBD2 (5 bases each). The CDR3 length is 15 residues. Germline V gene lookup returns CDR1 KGHDR and CDR2 SFDVKD. V lost 4 bases and J 0 bases, leaving 11 bases between the germline ends. CDR3 DNA sequence: TGTGCCACCAGTGACCCTACGGGACACCAAGAGACCCAGTACTTC. Protein product: CATSDPTGHQETQYF.